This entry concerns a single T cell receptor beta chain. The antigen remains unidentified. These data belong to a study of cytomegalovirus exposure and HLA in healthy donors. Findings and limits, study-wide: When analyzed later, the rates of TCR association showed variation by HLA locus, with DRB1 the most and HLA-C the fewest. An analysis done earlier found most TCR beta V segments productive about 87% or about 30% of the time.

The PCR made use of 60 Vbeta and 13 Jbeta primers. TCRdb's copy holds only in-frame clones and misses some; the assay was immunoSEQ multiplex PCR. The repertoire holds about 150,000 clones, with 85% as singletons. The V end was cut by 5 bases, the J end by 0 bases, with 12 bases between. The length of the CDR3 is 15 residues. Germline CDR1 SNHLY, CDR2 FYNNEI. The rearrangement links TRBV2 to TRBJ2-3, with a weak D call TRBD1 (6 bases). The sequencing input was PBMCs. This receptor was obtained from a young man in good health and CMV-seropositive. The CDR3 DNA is TGTGCCAGCAGTAAGTGGACAGCCAGCACAGATACGCAGTATTTT. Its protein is CASSKWTASTDTQYF.